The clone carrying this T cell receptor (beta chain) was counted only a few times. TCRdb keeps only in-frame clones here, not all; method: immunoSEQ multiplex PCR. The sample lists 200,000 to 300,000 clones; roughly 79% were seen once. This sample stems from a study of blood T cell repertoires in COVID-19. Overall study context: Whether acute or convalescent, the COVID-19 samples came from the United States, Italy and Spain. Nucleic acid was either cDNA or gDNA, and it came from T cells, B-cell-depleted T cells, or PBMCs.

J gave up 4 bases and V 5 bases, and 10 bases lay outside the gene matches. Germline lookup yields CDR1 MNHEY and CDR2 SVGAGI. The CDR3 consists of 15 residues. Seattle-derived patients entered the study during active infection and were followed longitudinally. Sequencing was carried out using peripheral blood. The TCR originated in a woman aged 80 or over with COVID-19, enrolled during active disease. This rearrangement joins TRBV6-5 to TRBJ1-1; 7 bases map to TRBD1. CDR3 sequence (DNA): TGTGCCAGCAGTACCGTAATTACAGGGGCCACTGAAGCTTTCTTT. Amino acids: CASSTVITGATEAFF.